One and the same sample provided the 27 T cell receptor beta chains below, sequenced in a study of T-cell memory formation after mild COVID-19. TCRdb re-derived calls from the 5' RACE reads in MiXCR, one entry per CDR3 protein. The sample lists a few hundred thousand distinct CDR3 sequences; less than 25% were seen once. Sequenced input: PBMCs or a T cell subset sorted from them (not recorded which). These receptors all come from an adult woman who had mild COVID-19 (a few samples of this study predate the infection). Cell type and time point are not known.

This chain links TRBV30 with TRBJ2-3; TRBD2 matches at 11 bases. The ends lost 0 bases at V and 3 bases at J; junction bases unmatched: 2. The CDR3 runs to 15 residues. Germline V CDR1 and CDR2: GTSNPN, SVGIG (reference sequence). The CDR3 here is CAWSVLAGGTDTQYF. The CDR3, as DNA: TGTGCCTGGAGTGTGCTAGCGGGAGGAACAGATACGCAGTATTTT.

V gene TRBV9 combines with J gene TRBJ2-1; possible D gene TRBD1, 6 bases. The germline V gene encodes CDR1 SGDLS and CDR2 YYNGEE. V was pared by 2 bases and J by 6 bases, with 9 bases between. The CDR3 length is 13 residues. CDR3: CASSVEQGNEQFF. The CDR3, as DNA: TGTGCCAGCAGCGTGGAACAGGGCAATGAGCAGTTCTTC.

The CDR3 loop reads CSARSYGTGEQYF. The DNA of the CDR3 is TGCAGTGCTCGGTCCTACGGGACAGGAGAGCAGTACTTC. The chain carries TRBV20-1 and TRBJ2-7; 8 bases align to TRBD1. This CDR3 is built from 13 residues. J was trimmed by 7 bases and V by 5 bases; bases with no gene match: 10. CDR1 is DFQATT and CDR2 is SNEGSKA in the germline V gene (reference sequence).

This clonotype was seen more than once but under ten times. The chain links TRBV12-5 to TRBJ2-7; D gene uncertain. The V end was cut by 3 bases, the J end by 3 bases, with 9 bases between. The CDR3 is 13 residues long. CDR1 is LGHNT, CDR2 FRNRAP, per germline. The CDR3 bases are TGTGCTAGTGGTTTAATGGGCAGCTACGAGCAGTACTTC. It translates to CASGLMGSYEQYF.

The rearrangement links TRBV19 to TRBJ2-6; no reliable D call. This CDR3 is built from 17 residues. The V gene lost 4 bases and the J gene lost 2 bases, with 15 bases spanning the gap. CDR1 and CDR2 (germline): LNHDA, SQIVND (reference sequence). The CDR3 DNA reads TGTGCCAGTAGTAATTTCATATGGCAGACTGGGGCCAACGTCCTGACTTTC. This codes for CASSNFIWQTGANVLTF. The full variable domain, with the rest looked up from reference TRBV19 and TRBJ2-6, is DGGITQSPKYLFRKEGQNVTLSCEQNLNHDAMYWYRQDPGQGLRLIYYSQIVNDFQKGDIAEGYSVSREKKESFPLTVTSAQKNPTAFYLCASSNFIWQTGANVLTFGAGSRLTVL.

The table lists this clonotype with many counts. The chain is built from TRBV7-2 and TRBJ2-1; 11 bases agree with TRBD1. This CDR3 is built from 16 residues. Germline CDR1 is SGHTA and CDR2 is FQGNSA. After removal of 2 bases from V and 6 bases from J, the junction contained 6 bases not matched to a gene. Here the CDR3 reads CASSLKPGQGGNEQFF. CDR3 DNA sequence: TGTGCCAGCAGCTTAAAACCGGGACAGGGGGGCAATGAGCAGTTCTTC.

V usage is TRBV7-2 and J usage is TRBJ2-3; TRBD1 might be the D (6 bases). Germline V CDR1 and CDR2: SGHTA, FQGNSA. V was pared by 6 bases and J by 4 bases, with 20 bases between. The CDR3 length is 16 residues. The CDR3: CASSPGRGRVSDTQYF. The CDR3 DNA reads as TGTGCCAGCAGTCCCGGCAGGGGCCGGGTGTCAGATACGCAGTATTTT.

This chain joins TRBV12-3 or TRBV12-4 and TRBJ1-1; 9 bases fit TRBD1. V lost 5 bases, J lost 1 base, and 8 bases stayed unmatched. The CDR3 is made up of 16 amino acids. The CDR3 DNA is TGTGCCAGCAGTACAACCGGGACAGGGACGAACACTGAAGCTTTCTTT. As protein: CASSTTGTGTNTEAFF.

This clonotype has only a few counts. The rearrangement uses TRBV12-3 or TRBV12-4 and TRBJ2-1; D is possibly TRBD1 (5 bases). The length of the CDR3 is 13 residues. Trimming took 3 bases from V and 5 from J, leaving 8 bases between them. CDR3: CASSLIGDNEQFF. CDR3 bases: TGTGCCAGCAGTTTGATAGGGGACAATGAGCAGTTCTTC.

This clonotype was counted at least ten times. The chain carries TRBV9 and TRBJ1-2; D is possibly TRBD1 (5 bases). CDR1 and CDR2 from the germline V gene are SGDLS and YYNGEE. V lost 5 bases, J lost 5 bases, and 13 bases lay in between. The CDR3 has 13 residues. CDR3 in amino acids: CASSPTGTYGYTF. The CDR3 region has the DNA TGTGCCAGCAGTCCCACGGGGACGTATGGCTACACCTTC.

V is TRBV28 and J is TRBJ1-6, with TRBD1 as a possible D gene (5 bases). Germline V lookup: CDR1 MDHEN, CDR2 SYDVKM. The CDR3 length is 14 residues. V gave up 6 bases and J gave up 7 bases, with 13 bases separating them. The CDR3 loop is CASSSGGGNSPLHF. The DNA for the CDR3 is TGTGCCAGCAGCTCCGGGGGAGGGAATTCACCCCTCCACTTT.

This clonotype was counted only a few times. The J gene is TRBJ2-1, the V gene TRBV9, with a possible D match to TRBD1 (5 bases). V gave up 3 bases and J gave up 8 bases, with 15 bases separating them. Per germline, CDR1 SGDLS and CDR2 YYNGEE. This CDR3 contains 14 residues. This CDR3 is CASSARPTDHEQFF. CDR3 nucleotides: TGTGCCAGCAGCGCCAGACCGACAGACCATGAGCAGTTCTTC.

CDR3 coding DNA: TGTGCCAGCAGCGCGACAGGGGGGAAAGAAAAACTGTTTTTT. Encoded protein: CASSATGGKEKLFF. The chain carries TRBV11-2 and TRBJ1-4; 9 bases are a match to TRBD1. The V gene end was trimmed by 5 bases and the J gene end by 8 bases; junction bases not matched to a gene: 6. This CDR3 comprises 14 residues. Germline V gene data show CDR1 as SGHAT and CDR2 as FQNNGV.

This clonotype was detected ten times or more. V usage is TRBV12-3 or TRBV12-4 and J usage is TRBJ2-5; 9 bases match TRBD1. After removal of 4 bases from V and 5 bases from J, the junction contained 8 bases not matched to a gene. CDR3 size: 15 residues. The CDR3 nucleotides are TGTGCCAGCAGTTCCCGGGACAGGGCATTCGAGACCCAGTACTTC. As protein: CASSSRDRAFETQYF.

The CDR3 here is CASTGLGLDYNEQFF. The CDR3 DNA sequence: TGTGCCAGCACGGGGTTGGGCCTGGACTACAATGAGCAGTTCTTC. The chain couples TRBV6-2 or TRBV6-3 to TRBJ2-1; possible D gene TRBD2, 5 bases. CDR3 length: 15 residues. V lost 7 bases to trimming and J lost 3 bases, with 16 bases between them. Germline V lookup: CDR1 MNHEY, CDR2 SVGEGT.

This clonotype was recorded only once. The chain has TRBV20-1 and TRBJ2-1, with TRBD1 identical over 8 bases. The V gene end was trimmed by 0 bases and the J gene end by 3 bases; junction bases not matched to a gene: 10. The CDR3 extends over 17 amino acids. Per the germline V gene, CDR1 is DFQATT and CDR2 is SNEGSKA (reference sequence). CDR3 coding DNA: TGCAGTGCTAGAGAGAGCCGCGGGGACAGGTACTACAATGAGCAGTTCTTC. Amino acid sequence: CSARESRGDRYYNEQFF.

A few counts support this clonotype. V usage is TRBV9 and J usage is TRBJ2-1; 7 nucleotides agree with TRBD1. Germline CDR1 is SGDLS and CDR2 is YYNGEE. Trimming took 4 bases from V and 6 from J; bases not matched to a gene: 7. The CDR3 sequence is 14 residues long. The CDR3 spells CASSIRTGVNEQFF. In DNA form, the CDR3 reads TGTGCCAGCAGCATTAGGACAGGAGTCAATGAGCAGTTCTTC.

In this sample, this clonotype turned up a few times. This chain's CDR3 is CASSSRPGESYNEQFF. The CDR3, as DNA: TGTGCCAGCAGCTCCCGACCTGGGGAATCCTACAATGAGCAGTTCTTC. The rearrangement links TRBV7-6 to TRBJ2-1; D gene ambiguous. This CDR3 has 16 amino acids. Between the trimmed V and J ends, which lost 4 bases and 1 base, there was a span of 14 bases. Germline CDR1 is SGHVS and CDR2 is FNYEAQ.

This chain connects TRBV19 to TRBJ2-1; D uncertain. The germline V gene encodes CDR1 LNHDA and CDR2 SQIVND (reference sequence). Trimming removed 1 base at V and 4 bases at J, with 8 bases between. This CDR3 comprises 14 residues. DNA of the CDR3: TGTGCCAGTAGTATAGCGGGCACGTACAATGAGCAGTTCTTC. As protein: CASSIAGTYNEQFF.

V gene TRBV11-2 combines with J gene TRBJ2-7; 7 bases line up with TRBD1. The length of the CDR3 is 15 residues. V lost 6 bases and J lost 5; bases outside the gene matches: 13. Germline assignment: CDR1 SGHAT and CDR2 FQNNGV. CDR3: CASRPTGIGVDEQYF. CDR3 nucleotide sequence: TGTGCCAGCAGGCCGACAGGGATCGGGGTCGACGAGCAGTACTTC.

At least ten counts were recorded for this clonotype. The chain recombines TRBV6-5 with TRBJ1-2; 7 bases align to TRBD1. CDR1 is MNHEY, CDR2 SVGAGI, per germline. CDR3 length equals 13 residues. The trim removed 8 bases at V and 3 bases at J, leaving 6 bases unmatched. The CDR3 protein is CASSPDRDYGYTF. CDR3 bases: TGTGCCAGCTCCCCTGACAGGGACTATGGCTACACCTTC.

This clonotype has a handful of counts. The CDR3 nucleotides read TGCGCCAGCATATCCGTCTCCGGGGGCGTCGGTGAGCAGTTCTTC. It is translated as CASISVSGGVGEQFF. The rearrangement links TRBV5-1 to TRBJ2-1, with D tentatively TRBD1 or TRBD2 (6 bases each). The length of the CDR3 is 15 residues. Germline CDR1 reads SGHRS; CDR2 reads YFSETQ. Trimming shortened V by 6 bases and J by 9 bases, and 22 bases separated the two germline ends.

The chain has TRBV7-9 and TRBJ2-3; 7 positions agree with TRBD2. Germline CDR1 SEHNR, CDR2 FQNEAQ (reference sequence). V gave up 1 base and J gave up 3 bases; unmatched junction bases: 13. The CDR3 is made up of 18 amino acids. This CDR3 reads CASSLVFLTAGVTDTQYF. The CDR3 DNA follows: TGTGCCAGCAGCTTAGTATTTTTAACTGCGGGAGTAACAGATACGCAGTATTTT.

This clonotype was seen more than once but under ten times. The chain couples TRBV20-1 to TRBJ1-1; no clear D gene. The CDR3 has 15 amino acids. In germline, CDR1 is DFQATT, CDR2 SNEGSKA (reference sequence). V lost 0 bases, J lost 4 bases, and 15 bases lay in between. The CDR3: CSARDFPGEFTEAFF. The CDR3 DNA sequence: TGCAGTGCTAGAGATTTTCCGGGTGAGTTCACTGAAGCTTTCTTT.

This clonotype came up a few times. The chain links TRBV7-9 to TRBJ2-5; 9 nucleotides agree with TRBD2. CDR3 length equals 13 residues. Germline assignment: CDR1 SEHNR and CDR2 FQNEAQ (reference sequence). V lost 5 bases to trimming and J lost 5 bases; unmatched junction nucleotides: 3. The CDR3 loop reads CASSQTSGETQYF. The CDR3, as DNA: TGTGCCAGCAGCCAAACTAGCGGGGAGACCCAGTACTTC. Variable domain in full (rest from reference TRBV7-9 and TRBJ2-5): DTGVSQNPRHKITKRGQNVTFRCDPISEHNRLYWYRQTLGQGPEFLTYFQNEAQLEKSRLLSDRFSAERPKGSFSTLEIQRTEQGDSAMYLCASSQTSGETQYFGPGTRLLVL.

The gene calls are TRBV2 and TRBJ2-5; 8 bases fit TRBD1. The CDR3 contains 16 residues. From germline, CDR1 is SNHLY and CDR2 FYNNEI. The V and J ends lost 3 bases and 5 bases, in that order; junction bases with no gene match: 11. The CDR3, as DNA: TGTGCCAGCAGTGAGGGGACAGGACTATATGTGGAGACCCAGTACTTC. This translates into CASSEGTGLYVETQYF.

The CDR3 here is CASSLEIAGQAYNEQFF. CDR3 sequence (DNA): TGTGCCAGCAGCTTAGAAATCGCCGGACAAGCCTACAATGAGCAGTTCTTC. J is TRBJ2-1 and V is TRBV7-7, with D maybe TRBD1 (5 bases). This CDR3 has 17 residues. In germline, CDR1 is SSHAT, CDR2 FNYEAQ (reference sequence). V gave up 1 base and J gave up 2 bases, with 15 bases separating them.